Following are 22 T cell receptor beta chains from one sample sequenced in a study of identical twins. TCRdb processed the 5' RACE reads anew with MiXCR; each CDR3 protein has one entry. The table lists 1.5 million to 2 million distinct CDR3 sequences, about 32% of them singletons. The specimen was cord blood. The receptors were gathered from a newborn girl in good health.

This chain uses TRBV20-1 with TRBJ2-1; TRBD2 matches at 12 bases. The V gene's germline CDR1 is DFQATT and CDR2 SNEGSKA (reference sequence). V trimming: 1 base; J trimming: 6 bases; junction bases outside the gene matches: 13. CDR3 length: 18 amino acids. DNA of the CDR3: TGCAGTGCTAGAGGAGCGAGACTAGCGGGAGCGGTAAGCAATGAGCAGTTCTTC. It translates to CSARGARLAGAVSNEQFF.

DNA for the CDR3: TGTGCCAGCAGTGGGACGACAGGGGAGGCTTCTGGAAACACCATATATTTT. Its translation is CASSGTTGEASGNTIYF. The chain links TRBV25-1 to TRBJ1-3; 8 nucleotides align to TRBD1. The trim removed 4 bases at V and 1 base at J, leaving 9 bases unmatched. Germline-derived CDR1 and CDR2 are MGHDK and SYGVNS. The CDR3 has 17 residues.

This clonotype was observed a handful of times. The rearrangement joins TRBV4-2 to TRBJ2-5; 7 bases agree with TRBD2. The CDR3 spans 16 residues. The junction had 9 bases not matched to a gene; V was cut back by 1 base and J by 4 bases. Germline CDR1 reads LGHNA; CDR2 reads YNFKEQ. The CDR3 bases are TGTGCCAGCAGCCAAGCTCTTCGGACTAGTTCAGAGACCCAGTACTTC. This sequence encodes CASSQALRTSSETQYF.

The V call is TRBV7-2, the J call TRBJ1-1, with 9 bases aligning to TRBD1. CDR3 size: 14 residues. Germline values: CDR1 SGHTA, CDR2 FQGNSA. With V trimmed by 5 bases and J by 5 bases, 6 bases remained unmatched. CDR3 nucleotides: TGTGCCAGCAGCCAAGGACAGGGGATGACTGAAGCTTTCTTT. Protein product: CASSQGQGMTEAFF.

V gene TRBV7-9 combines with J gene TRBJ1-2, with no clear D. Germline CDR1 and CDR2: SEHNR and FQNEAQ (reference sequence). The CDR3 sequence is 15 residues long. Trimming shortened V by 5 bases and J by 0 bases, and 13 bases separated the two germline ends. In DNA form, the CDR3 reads TGTGCCAGCAGCCATGACTCTCGTGCTAACTATGGCTACACCTTC. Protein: CASSHDSRANYGYTF. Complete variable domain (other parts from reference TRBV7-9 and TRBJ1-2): DTGVSQNPRHKITKRGQNVTFRCDPISEHNRLYWYRQTLGQGPEFLTYFQNEAQLEKSRLLSDRFSAERPKGSFSTLEIQRTEQGDSAMYLCASSHDSRANYGYTFGSGTRLTVV.

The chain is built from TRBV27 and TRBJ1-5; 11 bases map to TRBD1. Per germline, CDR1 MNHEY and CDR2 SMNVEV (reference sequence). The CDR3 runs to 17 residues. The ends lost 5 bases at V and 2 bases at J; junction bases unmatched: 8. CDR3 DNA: TGTGCCAGCAGTCCAGCGGACAGGGGGCTGGGCAATCAGCCCCAGCATTTT. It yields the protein CASSPADRGLGNQPQHF.

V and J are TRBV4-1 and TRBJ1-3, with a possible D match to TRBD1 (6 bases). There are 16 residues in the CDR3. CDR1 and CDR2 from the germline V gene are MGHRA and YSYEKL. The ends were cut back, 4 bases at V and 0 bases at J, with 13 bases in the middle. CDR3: CASSPGQSGSGNTIYF. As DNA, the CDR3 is TGCGCCAGCAGCCCCGGACAGTCCGGCTCTGGAAACACCATATATTTT.

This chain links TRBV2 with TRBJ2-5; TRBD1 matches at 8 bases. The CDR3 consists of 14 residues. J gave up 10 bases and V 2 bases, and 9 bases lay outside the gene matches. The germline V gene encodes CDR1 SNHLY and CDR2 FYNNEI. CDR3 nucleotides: TGTGCCAGCAGTGAATTGCAGGGGGCTGGGTTCCAGTACTTC. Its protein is CASSELQGAGFQYF.

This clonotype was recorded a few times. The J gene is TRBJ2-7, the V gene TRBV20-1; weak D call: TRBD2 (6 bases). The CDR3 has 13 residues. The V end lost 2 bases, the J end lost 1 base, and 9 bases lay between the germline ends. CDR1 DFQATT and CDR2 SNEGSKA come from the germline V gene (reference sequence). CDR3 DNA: TGCAGTGCTAGACCGGGACTTTCCTACGAGCAGTACTTC. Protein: CSARPGLSYEQYF.

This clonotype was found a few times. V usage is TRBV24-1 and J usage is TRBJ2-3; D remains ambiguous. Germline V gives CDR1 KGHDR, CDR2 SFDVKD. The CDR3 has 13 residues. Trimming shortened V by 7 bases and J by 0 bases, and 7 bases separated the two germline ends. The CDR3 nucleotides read TGTGCCACCAGCCGGCCTAGCACAGATACGCAGTATTTT. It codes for CATSRPSTDTQYF.

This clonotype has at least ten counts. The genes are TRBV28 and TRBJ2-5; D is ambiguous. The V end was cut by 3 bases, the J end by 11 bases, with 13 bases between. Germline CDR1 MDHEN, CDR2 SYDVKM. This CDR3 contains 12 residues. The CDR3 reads CASSLTGRQQYF. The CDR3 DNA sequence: TGTGCCAGCAGTTTGACCGGACGTCAGCAGTACTTC.

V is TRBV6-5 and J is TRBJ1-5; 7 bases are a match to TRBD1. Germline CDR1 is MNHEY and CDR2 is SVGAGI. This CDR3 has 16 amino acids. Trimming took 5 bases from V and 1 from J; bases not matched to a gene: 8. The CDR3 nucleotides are TGTGCCAGCAGTCAGGGGGTCGGACCAAGCAATCAGCCCCAGCATTTT. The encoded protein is CASSQGVGPSNQPQHF.

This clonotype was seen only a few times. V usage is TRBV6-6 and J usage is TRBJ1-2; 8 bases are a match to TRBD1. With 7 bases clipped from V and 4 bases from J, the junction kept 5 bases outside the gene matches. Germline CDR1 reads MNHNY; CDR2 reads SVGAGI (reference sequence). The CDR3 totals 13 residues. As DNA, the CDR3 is TGTGCCAGCACCCACGACAGGGGCTATGGCTACACCTTC. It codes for CASTHDRGYGYTF.

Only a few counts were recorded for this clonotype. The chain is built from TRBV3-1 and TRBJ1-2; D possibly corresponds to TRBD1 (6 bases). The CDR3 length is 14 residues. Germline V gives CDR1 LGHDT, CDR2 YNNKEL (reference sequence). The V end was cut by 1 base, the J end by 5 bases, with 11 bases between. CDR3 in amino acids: CASSQGSQGYGYTF. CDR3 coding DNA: TGTGCCAGCAGCCAAGGATCACAGGGTTATGGCTACACCTTC.

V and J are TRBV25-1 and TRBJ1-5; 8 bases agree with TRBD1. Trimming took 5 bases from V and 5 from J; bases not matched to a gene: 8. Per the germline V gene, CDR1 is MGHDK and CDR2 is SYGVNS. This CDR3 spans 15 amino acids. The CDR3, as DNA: TGTGCCAGCAGTTTTCGACAGGGGAGGGATCAGCCCCAGCATTTT. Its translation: CASSFRQGRDQPQHF.

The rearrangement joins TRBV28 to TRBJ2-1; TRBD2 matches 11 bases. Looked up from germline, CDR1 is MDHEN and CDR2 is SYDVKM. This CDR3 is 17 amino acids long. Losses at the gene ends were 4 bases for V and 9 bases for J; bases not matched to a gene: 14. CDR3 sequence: CASSSGTSGRMAGEQFF. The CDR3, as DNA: TGTGCCAGCAGTTCGGGGACTAGCGGACGAATGGCGGGTGAGCAGTTCTTC. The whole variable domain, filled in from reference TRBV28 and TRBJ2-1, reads DVKVTQSSRYLVKRTGEKVFLECVQDMDHENMFWYRQDPGLGLRLIYFSYDVKMKEKGDIPEGYSVSREKKERFSLILESASTNQTSMYLCASSSGTSGRMAGEQFFGPGTRLTVL.

The CDR3, as DNA: TGCAGTGCTAGAGTGGTGGGGCGCGGGAATTCACCCCTCCACTTT. Encoded protein: CSARVVGRGNSPLHF. The V and J genes are TRBV20-1 and TRBJ1-6, with D tentatively TRBD1 (5 bases). The germline CDR1 and CDR2 sequences are DFQATT and SNEGSKA (reference sequence). This CDR3 has 15 residues. The germline V and J ends were trimmed by 1 base and 7 bases, with 14 bases remaining between them.

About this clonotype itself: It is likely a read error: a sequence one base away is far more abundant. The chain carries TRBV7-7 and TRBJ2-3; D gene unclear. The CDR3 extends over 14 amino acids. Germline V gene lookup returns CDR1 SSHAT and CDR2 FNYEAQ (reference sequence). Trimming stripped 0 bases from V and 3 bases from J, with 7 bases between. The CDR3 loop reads CASSLAGKTDTQYF. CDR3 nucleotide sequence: TGTGCCAGCAGCTTAGCGGGCAAGACAGATACGCAGTATTTT.

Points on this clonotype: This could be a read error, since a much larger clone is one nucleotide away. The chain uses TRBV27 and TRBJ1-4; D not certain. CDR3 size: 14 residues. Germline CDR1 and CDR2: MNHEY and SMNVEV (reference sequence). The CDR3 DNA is TGTGCCAGCAGTTTACTGGGCCGTAATGAAAAACCGTTTTTT. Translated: CASSLLGRNEKPFF.

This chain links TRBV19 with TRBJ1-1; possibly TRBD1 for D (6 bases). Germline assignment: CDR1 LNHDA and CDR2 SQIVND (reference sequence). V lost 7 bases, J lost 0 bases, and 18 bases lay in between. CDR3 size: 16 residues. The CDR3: CASMDPRWGLNTEAFF. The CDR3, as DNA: TGTGCCAGTATGGACCCGCGGTGGGGGCTGAACACTGAAGCTTTCTTT. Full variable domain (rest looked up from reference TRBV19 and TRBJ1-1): DGGITQSPKYLFRKEGQNVTLSCEQNLNHDAMYWYRQDPGQGLRLIYYSQIVNDFQKGDIAEGYSVSREKKESFPLTVTSAQKNPTAFYLCASMDPRWGLNTEAFFGQGTRLTVV.

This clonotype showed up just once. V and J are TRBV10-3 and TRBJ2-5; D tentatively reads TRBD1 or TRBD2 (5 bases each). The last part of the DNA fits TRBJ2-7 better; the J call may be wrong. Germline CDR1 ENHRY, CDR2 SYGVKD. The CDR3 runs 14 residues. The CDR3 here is CAISGTGVGVEQYF. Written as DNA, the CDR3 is TGTGCCATCAGTGGGACTGGCGTGGGGGTCGAGCAGTACTTC.

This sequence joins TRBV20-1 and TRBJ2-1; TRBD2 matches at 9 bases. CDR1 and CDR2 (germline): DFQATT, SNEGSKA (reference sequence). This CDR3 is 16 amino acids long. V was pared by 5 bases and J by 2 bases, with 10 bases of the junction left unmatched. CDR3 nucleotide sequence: TGCAGTGCTTTCCTAGGGGCGGGAGGGCCCTACAATGAGCAGTTCTTC. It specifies CSAFLGAGGPYNEQFF.